A single sample is the source of the 5 T cell receptor beta chains below, sequenced in a study of blood T cell repertoires in COVID-19. Assay used: immunoSEQ multiplex PCR; TCRdb lists only in-frame clones, some missing. The sample lists approximately 230,000 clones, around 90% occurring once. What was sequenced was PBMCs or T cells enriched from blood (not recorded which). These receptors were taken from a woman in her twenties or thirties with acute COVID-19.

This clone was recorded a few times. The gene calls are TRBV28 and TRBJ2-7; tentatively, D is TRBD1 (7 bases). The CDR3 is 14 residues long. The germline V and J ends were trimmed by 1 base and 4 bases, with 11 bases remaining between them. Germline lookup yields CDR1 MDHEN and CDR2 SYDVKM. CDR3 amino acids: CASSLSAGGYEQYF. CDR3 DNA sequence: TGTGCCAGCAGTTTATCGGCAGGGGGGTACGAGCAGTACTTC.

The V gene is TRBV9, the J gene TRBJ2-1; D gene ambiguous. The CDR3 is made up of 14 amino acids. V lost 4 bases and J 0 bases, leaving 8 bases between the germline ends. Germline assignment: CDR1 SGDLS and CDR2 YYNGEE. CDR3 loop: CASSPYVSYNEQFF. CDR3 DNA: TGTGCCAGCAGCCCCTACGTCTCCTACAATGAGCAGTTCTTC.

This chain connects TRBV7-9 to TRBJ2-7; possibly TRBD1 for D (5 bases). CDR1 is SEHNR and CDR2 is FQNEAQ in the germline V gene (reference sequence). The CDR3 has 14 residues. Trimming took 4 bases from V and 4 from J, leaving 14 bases between them. The CDR3 here is CASSSTQGWYEQYF. For the CDR3, the DNA is TGTGCCAGCAGCTCCACCCAGGGTTGGTACGAGCAGTACTTC.

This chain connects TRBV27 to TRBJ2-7, with D perhaps TRBD2 (7 bases). V was pared by 1 base and J by 1 base, with 14 bases between. Germline V CDR1 and CDR2: MNHEY, SMNVEV (reference sequence). The CDR3 runs to 16 residues. The CDR3 DNA reads as TGTGCCAGCAGTTTATGGGGGGGCATAAGGTCCTACGAGCAGTACTTC. This translates into CASSLWGGIRSYEQYF.

V usage is TRBV10-3 and J usage is TRBJ1-5, with a possible D match to TRBD1 (5 bases). The length of the CDR3 is 15 residues. From germline, CDR1 is ENHRY and CDR2 SYGVKD. V dropped 3 bases and J dropped 3 bases, with 12 bases sitting between them. The CDR3, as DNA: TGTGCCATCAGTGAAAGTCGGGGGGTCAATCAGCCCCAGCATTTT. Amino acid sequence: CAISESRGVNQPQHF.